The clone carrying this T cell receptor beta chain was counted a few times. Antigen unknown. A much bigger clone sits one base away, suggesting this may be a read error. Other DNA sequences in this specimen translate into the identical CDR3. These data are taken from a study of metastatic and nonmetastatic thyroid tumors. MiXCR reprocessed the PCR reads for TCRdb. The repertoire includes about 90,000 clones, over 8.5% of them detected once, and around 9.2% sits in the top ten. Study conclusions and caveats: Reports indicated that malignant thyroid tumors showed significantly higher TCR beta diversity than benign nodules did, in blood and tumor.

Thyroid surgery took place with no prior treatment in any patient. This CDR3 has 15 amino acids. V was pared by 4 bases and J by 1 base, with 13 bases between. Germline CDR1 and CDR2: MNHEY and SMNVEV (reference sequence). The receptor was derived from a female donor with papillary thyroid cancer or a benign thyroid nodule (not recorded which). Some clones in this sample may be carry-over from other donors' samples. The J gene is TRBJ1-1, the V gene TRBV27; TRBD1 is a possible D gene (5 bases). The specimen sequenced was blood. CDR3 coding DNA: TGTGCCAGCAGTTCCCTGGGGGAGGGGAACACTGAAGCTTTCTTT. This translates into CASSSLGEGNTEAFF.